This is a list of T cell receptor beta chains from one sample in a study of CD8 T cells in Susac syndrome. TCRdb analysed the immunoSEQ multiplex PCR reads with MiXCR anew, one entry per CDR3 protein. The data hold more than 200,000 distinct CDR3 sequences, with about 94% observed a single time. Source material: CD4+ T cells from PBMCs. These receptors all come from a human donor with Susac syndrome. Each CDR3 is given with its conserved first and last residue. A D gene is named only where the DNA matches it firmly. Clone size is given for some rows only: seen once, a few or many times, or a class if the clone is expanded.

J gene: TRBJ1-2
D gene: -
V gene: TRBV6-5
clone size: -
CDR3 DNA: TGTGCCAGCGCCCCGGGGGCAGACTATGGCTACACCTTC
CDR3 protein: CASAPGADYGYTF

J gene: TRBJ2-5
D gene: TRBD2
V gene: TRBV11-3
clone size: -
CDR3 DNA: TGTGCCAGCAGCCCGGGACTAGAGGCGCGAGAGACCCAGTACTTC
CDR3 protein: CASSPGLEARETQYF

J gene: TRBJ2-1
D gene: TRBD2
V gene: TRBV3-1
clone size: -
CDR3 DNA: TGTGCCAGCAGCCGAACTAGCGAAACCTACAATGAGCAGTTCTTC
CDR3 protein: CASSRTSETYNEQFF

J gene: TRBJ2-7
D gene: TRBD1
V gene: TRBV18
clone size: -
CDR3 DNA: TGTGCCAGCTCACCACTTGGGACAGCGACAGAAGCCTACGAGCAGTACTTC
CDR3 protein: CASSPLGTATEAYEQYF

J gene: TRBJ1-6
D gene: -
V gene: TRBV5-1
clone size: -
CDR3 DNA: TGCGCCAGCAGCTTGAGTCAGGGCGCTACCCTCCACTTT
CDR3 protein: CASSLSQGATLHF

J gene: TRBJ2-3
D gene: -
V gene: TRBV28
clone size: -
CDR3 DNA: TGTGCCAGCAGACGGGGGGCCGTCACAGATACGCAGTATTTT
CDR3 protein: CASRRGAVTDTQYF

J gene: TRBJ1-6
D gene: -
V gene: TRBV7-3
clone size: -
CDR3 DNA: TGTGCCAGCAGCTTGGGCGCACCTAATTCACCCCTCCACTTT
CDR3 protein: CASSLGAPNSPLHF

J gene: TRBJ2-7
D gene: TRBD1
V gene: TRBV7-9
clone size: -
CDR3 DNA: TGTGCCAGCAGCTCTAATCGACAGGGGGTAACCTACGAGCAGTACTTC
CDR3 protein: CASSSNRQGVTYEQYF

J gene: TRBJ2-5
D gene: TRBD2
V gene: TRBV20-1
clone size: -
CDR3 DNA: TGCAGTGCTACAGGACTAGCGGAGCAAGAGACCCAGTACTTC
CDR3 protein: CSATGLAEQETQYF

J gene: TRBJ2-3
D gene: -
V gene: TRBV7-2
clone size: few
CDR3 DNA: TGTGCCAGCAGCCCCAGGATAGACGATACGCAGTATTTT
CDR3 protein: CASSPRIDDTQYF

J gene: TRBJ2-3
D gene: TRBD2
V gene: TRBV30
clone size: -
CDR3 DNA: TGTGCCTGGGGGGGACTAGATGCCACAGATACGCAGTATTTT
CDR3 protein: CAWGGLDATDTQYF

J gene: TRBJ1-5
D gene: TRBD1
V gene: TRBV6-5
clone size: -
CDR3 DNA: TGTGCCAGCAGTTACCAGGGGGGAAATCAGCCCCAGCATTTT
CDR3 protein: CASSYQGGNQPQHF

J gene: TRBJ2-5
D gene: -
V gene: TRBV27
clone size: -
CDR3 DNA: TGTGCCAGCAGCCCCAGGGGAGGGGGGCGGTTTGTCGAGACCCAGTACTTC
CDR3 protein: CASSPRGGGRFVETQYF

J gene: TRBJ2-3
D gene: -
V gene: TRBV7-9
clone size: -
CDR3 DNA: TGTGCCAGCAGCCTCGGACAAAGCCCCACAGATACGCAGTATTTT
CDR3 protein: CASSLGQSPTDTQYF

J gene: TRBJ2-3
D gene: -
V gene: TRBV2
clone size: -
CDR3 DNA: TGTGCCAGCAGTGGGGTGACTATTTCGCAGTATTTT
CDR3 protein: CASSGVTISQYF

J gene: TRBJ1-1
D gene: TRBD1
V gene: TRBV27
clone size: -
CDR3 DNA: TGTGCCAGCAGCGCGGGACAGAGGATACACACTGAAGCTTTCTTT
CDR3 protein: CASSAGQRIHTEAFF

J gene: TRBJ2-5
D gene: -
V gene: TRBV18
clone size: -
CDR3 DNA: TGTGCCAGCTCACCATTATCGACAGGGAGGGAGACCCAGTACTTC
CDR3 protein: CASSPLSTGRETQYF

J gene: TRBJ1-1
D gene: -
V gene: TRBV2
clone size: -
CDR3 DNA: TGTGCCAGCAGTCCACACACTGAAGCTTTCTTT
CDR3 protein: CASSPHTEAFF

J gene: TRBJ1-4
D gene: -
V gene: TRBV20-1
clone size: once
CDR3 DNA: TGCAGTGCCCAAGGTCTTGCGGCAGGAAAACTGTTTTTT
CDR3 protein: CSAQGLAAGKLFF

J gene: TRBJ2-1
D gene: TRBD2
V gene: TRBV10-3
clone size: -
CDR3 DNA: TGTGCCATCAGCCCGGGACTAACCTACAATGAGCAGTTCTTC
CDR3 protein: CAISPGLTYNEQFF

J gene: TRBJ1-6
D gene: -
V gene: TRBV3-1
clone size: -
CDR3 DNA: TGTGCCAGCAGCCAAGATTCAGGACAGCCTACAGCCCCCCTCCACTTT
CDR3 protein: CASSQDSGQPTAPLHF

J gene: TRBJ1-3
D gene: -
V gene: TRBV18
clone size: -
CDR3 DNA: TGTGCCAGCTCACCGCTGACGGACTCTGGAAACACCATATATTTT
CDR3 protein: CASSPLTDSGNTIYF

J gene: TRBJ2-1
D gene: -
V gene: TRBV6-1
clone size: -
CDR3 DNA: TGTGCCAGCAGTGAAGGGGGGCCGGCGTACAATGAGCAGTTCTTC
CDR3 protein: CASSEGGPAYNEQFF

J gene: TRBJ1-6
D gene: -
V gene: TRBV29-1
clone size: -
CDR3 DNA: TGCAGCGTTGCAGTCGGGGGAATTGGTTCATCACCCCTCCACTTT
CDR3 protein: CSVAVGGIGSSPLHF

J gene: TRBJ2-7
D gene: -
V gene: TRBV9
clone size: -
CDR3 DNA: TGTGCCAGCAGCGTAGGAGAGGGGACCTACGAGCAGTACTTC
CDR3 protein: CASSVGEGTYEQYF

J gene: TRBJ2-5
D gene: -
V gene: TRBV20-1
clone size: -
CDR3 DNA: TGCAGTGTTCGACAGTCCCAAGAGACCCAGTACTTC
CDR3 protein: CSVRQSQETQYF

J gene: TRBJ2-5
D gene: -
V gene: TRBV5-4
clone size: -
CDR3 DNA: TGTGCCAGCAGCTCGACCGTGGGGGCCCAGTACTTC
CDR3 protein: CASSSTVGAQYF

J gene: TRBJ2-3
D gene: -
V gene: TRBV2
clone size: -
CDR3 DNA: TGTGCCAGCGGGCGGAGGGGTATAGATACGCAGTATTTT
CDR3 protein: CASGRRGIDTQYF

J gene: TRBJ1-2
D gene: -
V gene: TRBV2
clone size: -
CDR3 DNA: TGTGCCAGCAGGGCCGGGGCAATGGGCTATGGCTACACCTTC
CDR3 protein: CASRAGAMGYGYTF

J gene: TRBJ1-2
D gene: TRBD1
V gene: TRBV27
clone size: -
CDR3 DNA: TGTGCCAGCAGTTGGGGGGAGGGGGCGGACGGCTACACCTTC
CDR3 protein: CASSWGEGADGYTF

J gene: TRBJ1-1
D gene: -
V gene: TRBV7-9
clone size: -
CDR3 DNA: TGTGCCAGCAGCTTAGGCAGGGATAGGAAAGCTTTCTTT
CDR3 protein: CASSLGRDRKAFF

J gene: TRBJ1-5
D gene: -
V gene: TRBV12-3/TRBV12-4
clone size: -
CDR3 DNA: TGTGCCAGCAGTTTGGGATCGTACGATCAGCCCCAGCATTTT
CDR3 protein: CASSLGSYDQPQHF